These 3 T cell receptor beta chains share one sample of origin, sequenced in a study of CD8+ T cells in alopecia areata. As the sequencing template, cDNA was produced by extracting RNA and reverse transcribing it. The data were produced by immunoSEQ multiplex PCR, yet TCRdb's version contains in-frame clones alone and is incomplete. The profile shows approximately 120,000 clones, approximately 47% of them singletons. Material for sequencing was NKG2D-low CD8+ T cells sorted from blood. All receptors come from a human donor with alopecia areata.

CDR3 sequence: CSGQDSYEQYF. The DNA of the CDR3 is TGCAGTGGACAGGACTCCTACGAGCAGTACTTC. The V gene is TRBV20-1, the J gene TRBJ2-5, with a possible D match to TRBD1 (6 bases). Near its end, the DNA agrees better with TRBJ2-7, so the J call may be wrong. CDR1 DFQATT and CDR2 SNEGSKA come from the germline V gene (reference sequence). The CDR3 has 11 residues.

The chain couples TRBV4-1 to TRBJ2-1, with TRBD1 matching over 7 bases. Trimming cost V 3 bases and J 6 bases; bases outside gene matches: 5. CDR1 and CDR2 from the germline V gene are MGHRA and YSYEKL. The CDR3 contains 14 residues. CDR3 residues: CASSQHDRANEQFF. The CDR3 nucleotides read TGCGCCAGCAGCCAGCACGACAGGGCCAATGAGCAGTTCTTC.

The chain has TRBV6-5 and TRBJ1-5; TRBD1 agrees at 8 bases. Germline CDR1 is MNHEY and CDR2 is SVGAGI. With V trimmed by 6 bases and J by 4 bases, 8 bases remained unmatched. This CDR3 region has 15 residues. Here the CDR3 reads CASRPGQEGNQPQHF. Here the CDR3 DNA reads TGTGCCAGCAGACCGGGACAGGAGGGAAATCAGCCCCAGCATTTT.